The clone carrying this T cell receptor beta chain appeared many times. This CDR3 spans 15 amino acids. V lost 4 bases and J 4 bases, leaving 16 bases between the germline ends. Germline CDR1 and CDR2: SEHNR and FQNEAQ (reference sequence). The data originate from a study of glioma-infiltrating T cells. TCR alpha and beta CDR3 regions were amplified from RNA using iRepertoire nested multiplex PCR. TCRdb re-analysed the multiplex PCR reads in MiXCR, keeping a single row per CDR3 protein. The table shows approximately 190,000 distinct CDR3 sequences, with roughly 32% occurring only once. The receptor was isolated from a human donor with low-grade glioma or glioblastoma, undergoing nonglioma brain surgery, or in good health (not recorded which). Sequencing was carried out using glioma tissue, nonneoplastic brain tissue, or PBMCs (not recorded which). V and J are TRBV7-9 and TRBJ1-2; D remains unclear. As DNA, the CDR3 is TGTGCCAGCAGCTCTACACCGAAGGCTAGCTATGGCTACACCTTC. Protein product: CASSSTPKASYGYTF. Full variable domain (remainder filled in from reference TRBV7-9 and TRBJ1-2): DTGVSQNPRHKITKRGQNVTFRCDPISEHNRLYWYRQTLGQGPEFLTYFQNEAQLEKSRLLSDRFSAERPKGSFSTLEIQRTEQGDSAMYLCASSSTPKASYGYTFGSGTRLTVV.